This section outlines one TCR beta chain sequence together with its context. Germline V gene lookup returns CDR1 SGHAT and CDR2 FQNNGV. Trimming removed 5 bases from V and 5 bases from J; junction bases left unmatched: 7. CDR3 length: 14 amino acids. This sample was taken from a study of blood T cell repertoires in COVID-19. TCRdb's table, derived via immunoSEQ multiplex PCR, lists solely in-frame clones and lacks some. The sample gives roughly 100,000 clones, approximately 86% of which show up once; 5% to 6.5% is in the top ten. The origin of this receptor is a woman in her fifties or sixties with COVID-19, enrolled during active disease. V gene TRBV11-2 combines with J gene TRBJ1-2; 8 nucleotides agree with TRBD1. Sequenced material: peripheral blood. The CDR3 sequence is CASSPGQGGYGYTF. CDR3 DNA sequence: TGTGCCAGCAGCCCTGGACAGGGTGGGTATGGCTACACCTTC.